This T cell receptor (beta chain) comes out of a study of T cell responses to AZD1222 COVID-19 vaccine. Regarding the study as a whole: Seropositive AZD1222 recipients at baseline numbered only six or seven.

Libraries were prepared by immunoSEQ multiplex PCR; TCRdb keeps only in-frame clonotypes and omits some of them. The repertoire holds 100,000 to 150,000 clones, roughly 86% seen once, with around 3% in the top ten. V was pared by 3 bases and J by 4 bases, with 17 bases between. The CDR3 consists of 16 residues. Germline V gene lookup returns CDR1 SGHDT and CDR2 YYEEEE. Comments on this clone: Its specificity is unknown.

This receptor was taken from an adult who received the AZD1222 COVID-19 vaccine. The source material was peripheral blood, sampled 28 days after the second AZD1222 dose. This chain connects TRBV5-6 to TRBJ1-3, with D tentatively TRBD1 (6 bases). In DNA form, the CDR3 reads TGTGCCAGCAGCTCCCTTCAGGGGTTTGGGGGAAACACCATATATTTT. As protein: CASSSLQGFGGNTIYF.